A single sample gave rise to the 4 T cell receptor beta chains below, sequenced in a study of patients and donors after allogeneic stem cell transplantation. A single record per CDR3 protein comes from TCRdb applying MiXCR to the RT-PCR reads. The sample lists about a million distinct CDR3 sequences, over 15% occurring once. The specimen was blood, either unsorted or a sorted T cell fraction (not recorded which). Receptors originate from a human donor who was either an allogeneic HSCT recipient or a stem cell or donor lymphocyte infusion donor (not recorded which). It is not recorded whose cells these are; they may come from a transplant donor.

This chain joins TRBV13 and TRBJ1-1; tentatively, D is TRBD1 (5 bases). Deletions cut 11 bases from V and 0 bases from J, with 19 bases between. In germline, CDR1 is PRHDT, CDR2 FYEKMQ (reference sequence). The CDR3 contains 15 residues. The CDR3 region has the DNA TGTGCCGGGGGGGATAGGGGAGCCATGAACACTGAAGCTTTCTTT. Encoded protein: CAGGDRGAMNTEAFF.

The rearrangement links TRBV11-2 to TRBJ2-1; D gene unclear. Germline loops: CDR1 SGHAT, CDR2 FQNNGV. Trimming took 1 base from V and 2 from J, leaving 6 bases between them. This CDR3 comprises 14 residues. In DNA, the CDR3 is TGTGCCAGCAGCTTAGTGTCTGCCTACAATGAGCAGTTCTTC. Amino acid sequence: CASSLVSAYNEQFF.

This clonotype was picked up a small number of times. The J gene is TRBJ2-2, the V gene TRBV24-1; D perhaps matches TRBD2 (5 bases). The CDR3 is 14 amino acids. Trimming left V 4 bases short and J 4 bases short, with 9 bases between. CDR1 KGHDR and CDR2 SFDVKD come from the germline V gene. In nucleotides, the CDR3 is TGTGCCACCAGTGAGCGGGCGAGCACCGGGGAGCTGTTTTTT. Translation: CATSERASTGELFF.

This clonotype was found many times. This chain links TRBV9 with TRBJ2-2; 9 bases are a match to TRBD1. V shed 3 bases, J shed 0 bases, and the junction held 3 bases outside the gene matches. This CDR3 is 16 amino acids long. The V gene's germline CDR1 is SGDLS and CDR2 YYNGEE. CDR3: CASSARTGANTGELFF. CDR3 DNA: TGTGCCAGCAGCGCTCGGACAGGGGCGAACACCGGGGAGCTGTTTTTT.